This is a list of T cell receptor beta chains from one sample in a study of radiation and T cells in renal cell carcinoma. Data came from immunoSEQ multiplex PCR; TCRdb stores just in-frame clones and leaves some out. The sample holds 140,000 or so clones; nearly 90% are singletons and the top ten take about 11%. Here the sequenced sample was blood, taken from a patient whose treatment included radiotherapy and nephrectomy. These TCRs come from a woman aged 50 to 60 with renal cell carcinoma. Both conserved end residues are part of each CDR3. D genes are given only for firm matches. Clone size appears in some rows only: once, few, many, or a class for an expanded clone.

D gene: TRBD2
J gene: TRBJ2-1
clone size: NA
V gene: TRBV7-2
CDR3 DNA: TGTGCCAGCAGCAACTACGTAGCGGGGGGGCTGTCCTACAATGAGCAGTTCTTC
CDR3 protein: CASSNYVAGGLSYNEQFF

D gene: NA
J gene: TRBJ1-5
clone size: few
V gene: TRBV9
CDR3 DNA: TGTGCCAGCAGCGTGGGGGATAGCAATCAGCCCCAGCATTTT
CDR3 protein: CASSVGDSNQPQHF

D gene: NA
J gene: TRBJ1-5
clone size: NA
V gene: TRBV16
CDR3 DNA: TGTGCCAGCAGCGTACAGGAGAATCAGCCCCAGCATTTT
CDR3 protein: CASSVQENQPQHF

D gene: TRBD1
J gene: TRBJ1-5
clone size: NA
V gene: TRBV6-5
CDR3 DNA: TGTGCCAGCAGTCGTACAGGGGATCAGCCCCAGCATTTT
CDR3 protein: CASSRTGDQPQHF

D gene: NA
J gene: TRBJ1-1
clone size: NA
V gene: TRBV7-8
CDR3 DNA: TGTGCCAGCAGCTTAGATAACAGACAGAACACTGAAGCTTTCTTT
CDR3 protein: CASSLDNRQNTEAFF

D gene: NA
J gene: TRBJ1-2
clone size: NA
V gene: TRBV5-1
CDR3 DNA: TGCGCCAGCAGCTTGCACGGACAGAACGACTTTTTTGGCTACACCTTC
CDR3 protein: CASSLHGQNDFFGYTF

D gene: TRBD2
J gene: TRBJ2-5
clone size: NA
V gene: TRBV4-3
CDR3 DNA: TGCGCCAGCAGCCAAGAAGGGACTACCCAAGAGACCCAGTACTTC
CDR3 protein: CASSQEGTTQETQYF

D gene: NA
J gene: TRBJ2-5
clone size: NA
V gene: TRBV5-1
CDR3 DNA: TGCGCCAGCAGCTATAATCCCGATGAGACCCAGTACTTC
CDR3 protein: CASSYNPDETQYF

D gene: NA
J gene: TRBJ1-2
clone size: once
V gene: TRBV30
CDR3 DNA: TGTGCCTGGAGTTTGGCAGGGTATGGCTACACCTTC
CDR3 protein: CAWSLAGYGYTF

D gene: TRBD1
J gene: TRBJ1-4
clone size: NA
V gene: TRBV5-1
CDR3 DNA: TGCGCCAGCAGCCGTGACAGGGCGGCTGATGAAAAACTGTTTTTT
CDR3 protein: CASSRDRAADEKLFF

D gene: NA
J gene: TRBJ1-5
clone size: NA
V gene: TRBV6-4
CDR3 DNA: TGTGCCAGCAGTGTGGAGGCAGCGGATCAGCCCCAGCATTTT
CDR3 protein: CASSVEAADQPQHF

D gene: NA
J gene: TRBJ2-7
clone size: NA
V gene: TRBV18
CDR3 DNA: TGTGCCAGCTCAGTCGGATGGGAGCAGTACTTC
CDR3 protein: CASSVGWEQYF